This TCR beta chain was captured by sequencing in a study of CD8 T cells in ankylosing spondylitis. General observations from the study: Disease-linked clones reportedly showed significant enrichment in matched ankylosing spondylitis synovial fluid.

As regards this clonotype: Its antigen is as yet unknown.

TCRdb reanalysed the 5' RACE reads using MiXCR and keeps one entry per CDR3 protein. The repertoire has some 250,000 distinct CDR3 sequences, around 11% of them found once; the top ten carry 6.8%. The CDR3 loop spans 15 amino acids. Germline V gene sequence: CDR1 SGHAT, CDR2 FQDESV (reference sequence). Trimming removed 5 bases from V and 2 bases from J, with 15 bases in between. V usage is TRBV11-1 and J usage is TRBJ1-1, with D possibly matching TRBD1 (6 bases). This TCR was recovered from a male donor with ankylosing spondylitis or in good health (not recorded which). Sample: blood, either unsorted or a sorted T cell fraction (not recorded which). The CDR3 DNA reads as TGTGCCAGCAGCAAGGCGGCAGGGGCAAACACTGAAGCTTTCTTT. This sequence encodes CASSKAAGANTEAFF.